The 10 T cell receptor beta chains given below trace back to one sample, sequenced in a study of shared clonotypes between healthy human individuals. Clones were sequenced by immunoSEQ multiplex PCR, and TCRdb holds only the in-frame ones, with some missing. The repertoire consists of 950,000 to 1,300,000 clones, with 60% to 80% occurring once and the leading ten covering about 1.5%. The sequenced material came from memory CD4+ T cells sorted from blood. As to subset: CD45RA-negative fraction. These receptors were taken from a man in his late teens or twenties in good health.

Points on this clone: The same CDR3 can be traced to other DNA sequences in this sample. This chain uses TRBV30 with TRBJ1-1; no firm D call. The CDR3 covers 13 residues. Trimming stripped 0 bases from V and 0 bases from J, with 5 bases between. Germline lookup yields CDR1 GTSNPN and CDR2 SVGIG (reference sequence). CDR3 coding DNA: TGTGCCTGGAGTGTACAGCTGAACACTGAAGCTTTCTTT. Translating it yields CAWSVQLNTEAFF.

The chain's CDR3 is CASSQFQFSYNEQFF. The DNA for the CDR3 is TGTGCCAGCAGTCAATTTCAATTCTCCTACAATGAGCAGTTCTTC. This chain connects TRBV7-2 to TRBJ2-1; D not resolved. V was trimmed by 6 bases and J by 0 bases, leaving 12 bases between them. Per germline, CDR1 SGHTA and CDR2 FQGNSA. The CDR3 contains 15 residues.

The CDR3, as DNA: TGTGCCTGGGGACTGGTATCCTACGAGCAGTACTTC. It encodes CAWGLVSYEQYF. The chain recombines TRBV30 with TRBJ2-7; D perhaps matches TRBD2 (5 bases). Germline CDR1 reads GTSNPN; CDR2 reads SVGIG (reference sequence). This CDR3 comprises 12 residues. Trimming pared 5 bases from V and 1 base from J, leaving 9 bases between. The variable domain in full, completed from reference TRBV30 and TRBJ2-7, reads SQTIHQWPATLVQPVGSPLSLECTVEGTSNPNLYWYRQAAGRGLQLLFYSVGIGQISSEVPQNLSASRPQDRQFILSSKKLLLSDSGFYLCAWGLVSYEQYFGPGTRLTVT.

This clone appeared a few times. The genes are TRBV30 and TRBJ1-6; 7 nucleotides agree with TRBD1. With V trimmed by 0 bases and J by 11 bases, 10 bases remained unmatched. This CDR3 comprises 15 residues. CDR1 and CDR2 from the germline V gene are GTSNPN and SVGIG (reference sequence). CDR3 DNA sequence: TGTGCCTGGAGTGTACAGGGGACAAATAAGGCACCCCTCCACTTT. Its protein is CAWSVQGTNKAPLHF.

The chain couples TRBV28 to TRBJ2-3; D perhaps matches TRBD2 (6 bases). With 7 bases removed from V and 8 bases from J, the gap between germline ends came to 13 bases. Germline loops: CDR1 MDHEN, CDR2 SYDVKM. This CDR3 comprises 12 residues. This CDR3 reads CASNPAGGTQYF. CDR3 nucleotide sequence: TGTGCCAGCAACCCCGCCGGGGGTACGCAGTATTTT.

This sequence joins TRBV4-1 and TRBJ2-7; TRBD1 matches 9 bases. Looked up from germline, CDR1 is MGHRA and CDR2 is YSYEKL. Unmatched junction bases numbered 13, after V lost 5 bases and J lost 5 bases. The CDR3 consists of 16 residues. The CDR3 sequence: CASSKPDRDREDEQYF. CDR3 nucleotide sequence: TGCGCCAGCAGCAAACCTGACCGGGACAGGGAGGACGAGCAGTACTTC.

The rearrangement joins TRBV2 to TRBJ2-3; D not resolved. V was pared by 6 bases and J by 3 bases, with 25 bases between. The CDR3 is made up of 18 amino acids. Germline CDR1 and CDR2: SNHLY and FYNNEI. Written as DNA, the CDR3 is TGTGCCAGCAGCGCCCCCCCTACTCGGTCGGTATTGACAGATACGCAGTATTTT. Protein: CASSAPPTRSVLTDTQYF.

Worth noting for this clone: One end of the junction fails to match germline, which may point to a read error. Other DNA sequences of this sample code for an identical CDR3. J is TRBJ2-1 and V is TRBV7-2, with TRBD2 matching 11 bases. The V gene's germline CDR1 is SGHTA and CDR2 FQGNSA. CDR3 length: 15 residues. For the CDR3, the DNA is TGTGCCAGCAGGTTAGCGGGAGGGTCCTACAATGAGCAGTTCTTC. Translation gives CASRLAGGSYNEQFF.

The rearrangement links TRBV6-1 to TRBJ2-7; 10 bases align to TRBD2. Germline trimming cut 2 bases from V and 4 bases from J; bases unmatched to any gene: 5. Germline V lookup: CDR1 MNHNS, CDR2 SASEGT. This CDR3 is built from 15 residues. This CDR3 reads CASSELAGVSYEQYF. The CDR3 coding sequence is TGTGCCAGCAGTGAACTAGCGGGAGTCAGTTACGAGCAGTACTTC.

Turning to this clone: Other DNA sequences from this sample encode an identical CDR3 as well. The chain links TRBV10-3 to TRBJ1-4, with TRBD1 matching over 7 bases. The CDR3 covers 14 residues. V was pared by 2 bases and J by 3 bases, with 0 bases of the junction left unmatched. Germline values: CDR1 ENHRY, CDR2 SYGVKD. The DNA of the CDR3 is TGTGCCATCAGTGAGGGGACAGCTAATGAAAAACTGTTTTTT. Protein product: CAISEGTANEKLFF.